Listed below are T cell receptor beta chains from one sample, sequenced in a study of T-cell reconstitution after alpha-beta-depleted transplantation in children. TCRdb re-derived calls from the PCR reads in MiXCR, one entry per CDR3 protein. The sample includes 780,000 or so distinct CDR3 sequences, around 15% seen only once; the top ten take about 5%. The sequences come from PBMCs, mostly from graft donor cells, collected 360 days after TCRalphabeta/CD19-depleted stem cell transplant. These receptors all come from a male patient aged 10 to 17 who had a stem cell transplant for acute lymphoblastic leukemia, so the T cells may come from the graft donor. CDR3s include the opening cysteine and the closing phenylalanine or tryptophan. Fields, in order: V gene, CDR3 length, D gene, clone size, J gene, CDR3 DNA, CDR3 protein. A D gene is named only where the DNA matches it firmly. Some rows have no size entry. The others give once, few or many, or a class for an expanded clone.

TRBV20-1	12	NA	few	TRBJ1-1	TGCAGTGCTAGAAAGAGGGGAGAGTGGGCTTTCTTT	CSARKRGEWAFF
TRBV10-3	16	TRBD2	many	TRBJ2-7	TGTGCCATCAGTGACTATAGCGGGACCTACTCCTACGAGCAGTACTTC	CAISDYSGTYSYEQYF
TRBV11-2	15	NA	many	TRBJ2-3	TGTGCCAGCAGCTTAGGGGGGGGCGGTACAGATACGCAGTATTTT	CASSLGGGGTDTQYF
TRBV25-1	16	TRBD2	few	TRBJ2-7	TGTGCCAGCAGTGAACCCGGGACTAGCGCCCGTTACGAGCAGTACTTC	CASSEPGTSARYEQYF
TRBV5-1	16	NA	few	TRBJ1-1	TGCGCCAGCAGCTTGGACCAGGGCTACATGAACACTGAAGCTTTCTTT	CASSLDQGYMNTEAFF
TRBV2	13	NA	few	TRBJ2-7	TGTGCCATCGGGTCGCAAAGCTCCTACGAGCAGTACTTC	CAIGSQSSYEQYF
TRBV10-1	15	NA	few	TRBJ2-1	TGCGCCAGCAGTGAGTCTCTAGCGTCGTACAATGAGCAGTTCTTC	CASSESLASYNEQFF
TRBV7-6	15	TRBD2	few	TRBJ2-1	TGTGCCAGCAGCTTAGGATATAGCGGGAGTAGTGAGCAGTTCTTC	CASSLGYSGSSEQFF
TRBV5-1	15	NA	NA	TRBJ1-1	TGCGCCAGCAGCCCTGCTGGGCCCCCGAACACTGAAGCTTTCTTT	CASSPAGPPNTEAFF
TRBV25-1	16	NA	NA	TRBJ2-5	TGTGCCAGCAGTGAATCCCTACAGGGAAACCAAGAGACCCAGTACTTC	CASSESLQGNQETQYF
TRBV5-1	16	TRBD2	NA	TRBJ2-1	TGCGCCAGCAGCATCGGACTAGCAAGCTCCTACAATGAGCAGTTCTTC	CASSIGLASSYNEQFF
TRBV20-1	14	NA	few	TRBJ2-4	TGCAGTGCTAGAGATCAGGGGGGACCAAACATTCAGTACTTC	CSARDQGGPNIQYF
TRBV9	16	TRBD2	NA	TRBJ2-5	TGTGCCAGCAGCGTAGCTAGCGGGCTTCTTAAAGAGACCCAGTACTTC	CASSVASGLLKETQYF
TRBV28	18	TRBD2	many	TRBJ2-7	TGTGCCAGCAGTTTAGAACTAGCGGGAGTGCCCAGCTCCTACGAGCAGTACTTC	CASSLELAGVPSSYEQYF
TRBV6-2/TRBV6-3	20	TRBD2	NA	TRBJ2-3	TGTGCCAGCAGTTCTTACACTCCGGGACTAGCGGGGGGGAGGAAAGATACGCAGTATTTT	CASSSYTPGLAGGRKDTQYF
TRBV12-3/TRBV12-4	15	TRBD1	NA	TRBJ2-1	TGTGCCAGCAGAATACACGGACAGGGTCCCAATGAGCAGTTCTTC	CASRIHGQGPNEQFF
TRBV6-4	18	TRBD2	few	TRBJ2-1	TGTGCCAGCAGTGGATCCGGGACTAGCGGGAGGGCCTACAATGAGCAGTTCTTC	CASSGSGTSGRAYNEQFF
TRBV11-3	16	NA	NA	TRBJ2-3	TGTGCCAGCAGCCGAAGGGGGGTAGGATCCACAGATACGCAGTATTTT	CASSRRGVGSTDTQYF
TRBV12-3/TRBV12-4	17	NA	NA	TRBJ2-7	TGTGCCAGCAGTTTAGCCCTCAGGGGGGGGTGGTCCTACGAGCAGTACTTC	CASSLALRGGWSYEQYF
TRBV10-3	13	NA	NA	TRBJ2-7	TGTGCCATCAGTGCGGTGGGGGGCCACGAGCAGTACTTC	CAISAVGGHEQYF
TRBV9	14	NA	few	TRBJ2-5	TGTGCCAGCAGCGTAGGGCAGCCCCAAGAGACCCAGTACTTC	CASSVGQPQETQYF
TRBV7-3	15	TRBD2	NA	TRBJ2-1	TGTGCCAGCAGCTTACCCTCAGCGGGGAGTATTAAGCAGTTCTTC	CASSLPSAGSIKQFF
TRBV7-8	18	NA	NA	TRBJ1-4	TGTGCCAGCAGCTCGACCCGCGTCGCCAGGGCCGCCGCAGCAGGACTGTTTTTT	CASSSTRVARAAAAGLFF
TRBV10-2	13	NA	NA	TRBJ1-4	TGCGCCAGTAGGACGGCAACTAATGAAAAACTGTTTTTT	CASRTATNEKLFF
TRBV9	16	TRBD1	few	TRBJ1-5	TGTGCCAGCAGCGTAGGGGGGACAGGGGGCAATCAGCCCCAGCATTTT	CASSVGGTGGNQPQHF
TRBV4-1	17	TRBD2	NA	TRBJ2-7	TGCGCCAGCAGCCGAATGACTAGCGGGATGAACTCCTACGAGCAGTACTTC	CASSRMTSGMNSYEQYF
TRBV20-1	14	TRBD2	few	TRBJ2-1	TGCAGTGCTAGGCTAGCGGGAGGATACAATGAGCAGTTCTTC	CSARLAGGYNEQFF
TRBV27	15	NA	many	TRBJ2-1	TGTGCCAGCAGTTATGACGGTAGCTCCTACAATGAGCAGTTCTTC	CASSYDGSSYNEQFF
TRBV21-1	15	NA	NA	TRBJ1-1	TGTGCCAGCAGCAAATGCCGGGAAAATGGCACTGAAGCTTTCTTT	CASSKCRENGTEAFF
TRBV7-2	16	TRBD2	few	TRBJ2-1	TGTGCCAGCAGCTTAGCAACTAGCGGGATGTACAATGAGCAGTTCTTC	CASSLATSGMYNEQFF
TRBV20-1	18	NA	few	TRBJ1-6	TGCAGTGCTAAAGCGGGAGTCAGGGGTGTTACCTATAATTCACCCCTCCACTTT	CSAKAGVRGVTYNSPLHF
TRBV24-1	16	TRBD1	NA	TRBJ2-5	TGTGCCACCAGTGATTGGGACAGTACGTACCAAGAGACCCAGTACTTC	CATSDWDSTYQETQYF
TRBV12-3/TRBV12-4	12	NA	few	TRBJ2-1	TGTGCCAGCAGTTTCGAAGCCTCTCAGCAGTTCTTC	CASSFEASQQFF
TRBV24-1	14	NA	few	TRBJ2-5	TGTGCCACCAGTGAATCTGTCAACGGAGAGACCCAGTACTTC	CATSESVNGETQYF
TRBV12-3/TRBV12-4	16	TRBD2	few	TRBJ2-7	TGTGCCAGCAGTTCCTACCGTCTAGCGGGAGGTTACGAGCAGTACTTC	CASSSYRLAGGYEQYF
TRBV3-1	14	TRBD2	few	TRBJ2-7	TGTGCCAGCAGCCAAGAGGGACTAGGGGCCGAGCAGTACTTC	CASSQEGLGAEQYF
TRBV3-1	13	NA	NA	TRBJ2-3	TGTGCCAGCAGCGGGGACCTCACAGATACGCAGTATTTT	CASSGDLTDTQYF
TRBV5-1	15	NA	NA	TRBJ2-5	TGCGCCAGCAGCTTGCTTCCAGGGGCCGAGGAGACCCAGTACTTC	CASSLLPGAEETQYF
TRBV20-1	12	NA	NA	TRBJ1-1	TGCAGTGCGTCTCAAGCGAACACTGAAGCTTTCTTT	CSASQANTEAFF
TRBV15	16	TRBD1	few	TRBJ2-7	TGTGCCACCAGCAGAAGGACAGGTTTGTTATCCTACGAGCAGTACTTC	CATSRRTGLLSYEQYF
TRBV6-6	13	TRBD2	NA	TRBJ2-7	TGTGCCAGCAAAGAAGCGGGGCCCTACGAGCAGTACTTC	CASKEAGPYEQYF
TRBV7-2	14	NA	few	TRBJ1-2	TGTGCCAGCAGCCGAGCCCGGCCCAATTTGGGCTACACCTTC	CASSRARPNLGYTF
TRBV2	17	NA	few	TRBJ2-6	TGTGCCAGCACCCCCGTAGACAGGCTCTCTGGGGCCAACGTCCTGACTTTC	CASTPVDRLSGANVLTF
TRBV2	15	TRBD2	few	TRBJ2-7	TGTGCCAGCAGGGCCCTAGCGGGAAACGTTTACGAGCAGTACTTC	CASRALAGNVYEQYF
TRBV12-3/TRBV12-4	15	TRBD1	NA	TRBJ2-7	TGTGCCAGCAGGGGAAGGACAGGATCTGCCTACGAGCAGTACTTC	CASRGRTGSAYEQYF
TRBV3-1	14	TRBD1	many	TRBJ2-7	TGTGCCAGCAGCCAAACAGGGGGGTTATACGAGCAGTACTTC	CASSQTGGLYEQYF
TRBV7-7	16	TRBD2	few	TRBJ2-1	TGTGCCAGCAGCTTAAGTAGCGGGGCCTCCTACAATGAGCAGTTCTTC	CASSLSSGASYNEQFF
TRBV5-1	13	NA	few	TRBJ1-2	TGCGCCAGCAGCTTGCCCCACAGGGATGGCTACACCTTC	CASSLPHRDGYTF
TRBV2	17	TRBD2	NA	TRBJ2-1	TGTGCGGCTGGGGCTAGCGGGAGGACATTCTCCTACAATGAGCAGTTCTTC	CAAGASGRTFSYNEQFF
TRBV12-3/TRBV12-4	16	TRBD1	NA	TRBJ2-2	TGTGCCAGCAGTTGGGGACAGGGAACGAACACCGGGGAGCTGTTTTTT	CASSWGQGTNTGELFF
TRBV5-1	18	NA	NA	TRBJ1-5	TGCGCCAGCAGCCCCGAACCCGGACACCTTATGGGCAATCAGCCCCAGCATTTT	CASSPEPGHLMGNQPQHF
TRBV5-1	17	TRBD1	NA	TRBJ2-1	TGCGCCAGCAGCTTGGAGTTGGACAGGGGCTCCTACAATGAGCAGTTCTTC	CASSLELDRGSYNEQFF
TRBV15	15	TRBD1	many	TRBJ2-1	TGTGCCACCAGTGCGGACAGGCGCCGTTCTGATGAGCAGTTCTTC	CATSADRRRSDEQFF
TRBV2	14	TRBD1	NA	TRBJ2-7	TGTGCCAGCAGTGAGTATACAGGGGACTACGAGCAGTACTTC	CASSEYTGDYEQYF
TRBV7-8	15	TRBD2	few	TRBJ2-7	TGTGCCAGCAGCTTAGCTCTAGCGGCCTCCTACGAGCAGTACTTC	CASSLALAASYEQYF
TRBV21-1	19	NA	few	TRBJ2-6	TGTGCCAGCAGCAAAGGAGGGACTTCTCAACCATCAGGGGCCAACGTCCTGACTTTC	CASSKGGTSQPSGANVLTF
TRBV29-1	14	TRBD2	NA	TRBJ2-7	TGCAGCGTTCTACGGACTAGCGGGATCTACGAGCAGTACTTC	CSVLRTSGIYEQYF
TRBV7-9	14	NA	many	TRBJ2-7	TGTGCCAGCAGCTTGAATCCATCTGCCTACGAGCAGTACTTC	CASSLNPSAYEQYF
TRBV20-1	15	NA	NA	TRBJ2-3	TGCAGTGCTGTCCCCTCGGGCATTAGCACAGATACGCAGTATTTT	CSAVPSGISTDTQYF
TRBV29-1	12	NA	few	TRBJ2-5	TGCAGCGTAACTCGGGGACAAGAGACCCAGTACTTC	CSVTRGQETQYF